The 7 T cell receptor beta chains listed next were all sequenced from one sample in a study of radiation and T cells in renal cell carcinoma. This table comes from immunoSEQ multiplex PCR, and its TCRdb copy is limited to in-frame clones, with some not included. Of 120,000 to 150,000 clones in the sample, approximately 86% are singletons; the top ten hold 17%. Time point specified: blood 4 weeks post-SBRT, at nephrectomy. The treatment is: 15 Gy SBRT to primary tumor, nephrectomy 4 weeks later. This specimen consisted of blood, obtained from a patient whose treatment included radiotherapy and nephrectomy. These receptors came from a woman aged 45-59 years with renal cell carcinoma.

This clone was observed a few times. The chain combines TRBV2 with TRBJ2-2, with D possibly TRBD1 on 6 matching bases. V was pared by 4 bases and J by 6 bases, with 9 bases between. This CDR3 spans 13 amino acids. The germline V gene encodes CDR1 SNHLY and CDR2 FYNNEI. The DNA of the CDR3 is TGTGCCAGCAGTGGGGGGCTCTCCGGGGAGCTGTTTTTT. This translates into CASSGGLSGELFF.

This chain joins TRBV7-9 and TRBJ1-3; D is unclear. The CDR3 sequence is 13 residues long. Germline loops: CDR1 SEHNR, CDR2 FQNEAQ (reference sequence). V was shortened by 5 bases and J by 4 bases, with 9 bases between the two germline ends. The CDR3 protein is CASSREVGNTIYF. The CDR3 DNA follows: TGTGCCAGCAGCCGGGAAGTAGGAAACACCATATATTTT.

The CDR3 loop reads CASSDRGHGYTF. As DNA, the CDR3 is TGTGCCAGCAGTGACAGGGGGCATGGCTACACCTTC. The chain recombines TRBV6-5 with TRBJ1-2; the match to TRBD1 covers 10 bases. The J segment lost 6 bases and the V segment lost 5 bases, leaving 0 bases of the junction unmatched. This CDR3 contains 12 residues. Germline V gene data show CDR1 as MNHEY and CDR2 as SVGAGI.

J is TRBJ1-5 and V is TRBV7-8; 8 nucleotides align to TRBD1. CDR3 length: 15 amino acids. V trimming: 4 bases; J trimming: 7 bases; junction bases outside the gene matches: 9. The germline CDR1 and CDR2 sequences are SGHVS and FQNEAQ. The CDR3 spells CASSSRTGQGQPQHF. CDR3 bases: TGTGCCAGCAGCTCCCGGACAGGGCAGGGGCAGCCCCAGCATTTT.

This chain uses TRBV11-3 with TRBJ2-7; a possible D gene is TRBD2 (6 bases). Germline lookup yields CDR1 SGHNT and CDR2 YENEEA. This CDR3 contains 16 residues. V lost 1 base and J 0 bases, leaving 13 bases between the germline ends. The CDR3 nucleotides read TGTGCCAGCAGCTTAGTGGATCGGGGGAGCTCCTACGAGCAGTACTTC. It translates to CASSLVDRGSSYEQYF.

The CDR3 spells CASSDPTGWGTEAFF. The DNA of the CDR3 is TGTGCCAGCAGTGATCCCACAGGGTGGGGAACTGAAGCTTTCTTT. V and J are TRBV2 and TRBJ1-1; perhaps TRBD1 as D (6 bases). CDR3 length: 15 amino acids. Germline-derived CDR1 and CDR2 are SNHLY and FYNNEI. Trimming shortened V by 3 bases and J by 5 bases, and 16 bases separated the two germline ends.

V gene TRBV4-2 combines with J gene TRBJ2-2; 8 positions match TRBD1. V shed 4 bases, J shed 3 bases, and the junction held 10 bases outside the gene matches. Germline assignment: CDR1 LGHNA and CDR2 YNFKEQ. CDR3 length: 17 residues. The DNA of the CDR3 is TGTGCCAGCAGCCTAGGAATTGTGACAGGGGACACCGGGGAGCTGTTTTTT. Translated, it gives CASSLGIVTGDTGELFF.